This T cell receptor (beta chain) comes out of a study of spatial heterogeneity in lung cancer. Looking at the study overall: Compared with alpha-chain sequences, beta-chain sequences were consistently detected in greater numbers. The mean occurrence of each unique TCR and UMI combination in raw reads exceeded ten. Study conclusions and caveats: The appearance of ubiquitous expanded tumor TCRs in blood was greater at resection than follow-up.

Germline V gene sequence: CDR1 MNHEY, CDR2 SVGAGI. This CDR3 spans 15 amino acids. V dropped 7 bases and J dropped 2; count of bases not matched to a gene: 5. Each CDR3 protein gets one entry after TCRdb re-called the 5' RACE reads with MiXCR. The data contain around 14,000 distinct CDR3 sequences, 10% to 13% of them singletons. This clonotype is judged medium-sized. Its antigen is unknown. Time point denoted: sample taken at primary tumor resection. Unsorted tumor, nontumor lung tissue or cryopreserved PBMC supplied the whole RNA. The V gene is TRBV6-5, the J gene TRBJ2-6, with 7 positions matching TRBD1. The sequencing used PBMCs, collected at surgery. This clonotype originated in a female donor with early-stage non-small cell lung cancer. DNA of the CDR3: TGTGCCAGCACCGATGGGACAGCTGGGGCCAACGTCCTGACTTTC. Its translation is CASTDGTAGANVLTF.